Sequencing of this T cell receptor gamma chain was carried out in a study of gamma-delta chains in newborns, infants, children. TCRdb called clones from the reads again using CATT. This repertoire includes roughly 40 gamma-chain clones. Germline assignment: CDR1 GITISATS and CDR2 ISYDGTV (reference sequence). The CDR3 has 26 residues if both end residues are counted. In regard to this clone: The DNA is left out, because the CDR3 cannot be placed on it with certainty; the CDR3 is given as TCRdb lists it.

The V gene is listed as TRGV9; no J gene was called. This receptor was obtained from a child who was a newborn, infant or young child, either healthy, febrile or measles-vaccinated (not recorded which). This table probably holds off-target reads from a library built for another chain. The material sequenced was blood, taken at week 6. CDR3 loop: CACDTGYWGSSWDTRQMFFGTGIKLF.